This T cell receptor beta chain was sequenced in a study of T cell changes during pregnancy in multiple sclerosis. The junction had 9 bases not matched to a gene; V was cut back by 4 bases and J by 5 bases. This CDR3 region has 14 residues. The germline V gene encodes CDR1 SGHRS and CDR2 YFSETQ. Clones were read by immunoSEQ multiplex PCR, and TCRdb kept only the in-frame ones, dropping some. This repertoire shows 55,000 to 85,000 clones, roughly nine tenths found once; its top ten account for 1% to 1.5%. V is TRBV5-1 and J is TRBJ2-7; TRBD2 agrees at 7 bases. The sample was peripheral blood, taken in the third trimester of pregnancy. This sequence originates from a female donor with multiple sclerosis, enrolled in a pregnancy study. The CDR3 loop is CASSRSGGANEQYF. The CDR3 DNA follows: TGCGCCAGCAGCCGGTCGGGGGGAGCTAACGAGCAGTACTTC.